A selection of T cell receptor beta chains follows, all from one sample in a study of T cells expressing NK-cell markers. TCRdb re-called the 5' RACE reads; one entry per CDR3 protein, DNA not given. This sample's clone table lists around 280,000 distinct CDR3 sequences. Sample: blood T cells: a sorted CD56 or NKG2C T cell subset, CD4+ or CD8+ T cells, or bulk PBMC T cells (not recorded which). The receptor set was obtained from a man between 18 and 29 years old in good health. Each CDR3 is given with its conserved first and last residue.

CDR3 protein,J gene,V gene,CDR3 length
CASRSRPDSPLHF,TRBJ1-6,TRBV6-2/TRBV6-3,13
CAWSRGENQPQHF,TRBJ1-5,TRBV30,13
CASSVSPGQGVDTQYF,TRBJ2-3,TRBV9,16
CASRTSRNTEAFF,TRBJ1-1,TRBV7-9,13
CASSPWTDYNEQFF,TRBJ2-1,TRBV18,14
CASSFRLGNTDTQYF,TRBJ2-3,TRBV12-3/TRBV12-4,15
CASSLVLAEGNTGELFF,TRBJ2-2,TRBV12-3/TRBV12-4,17
CSTRDFTYEQYF,TRBJ2-7,TRBV20-1,12
CASSTSPGTSAQHGAYEQYF,TRBJ2-7,TRBV5-1,20
CASRDGSNQPQHF,TRBJ1-5,TRBV5-1,13
CASSFLTGGTDTQYF,TRBJ2-3,TRBV7-2,15
CASSPEFAEAFF,TRBJ1-1,TRBV11-2,12
CAWSEAGGPNTDTQYF,TRBJ2-3,TRBV30,16
CSASLGYQETQYF,TRBJ2-5,TRBV20-1,13
CSARDGTSKADTQYF,TRBJ2-3,TRBV20-1,15
CASSVTGTGNTIYF,TRBJ1-3,TRBV7-6,14
CSGSTSYNEQFF,TRBJ2-1,TRBV29-1,12
CSAGGTPYEQYF,TRBJ2-7,TRBV29-1,12
CASSPDRVFQPQHF,TRBJ1-5,TRBV18,14
CASSIRHGDSNQPQHF,TRBJ1-5,TRBV19,16
CSAREGTVSTDTQYF,TRBJ2-3,TRBV20-1,15
CSARDLLGGGTYNEQFF,TRBJ2-1,TRBV20-1,17
CSAPGQIQETQYF,TRBJ2-5,TRBV20-1,13
CASSEQGANTEAFF,TRBJ1-1,TRBV6-1,14
CASSQRGQETQYF,TRBJ2-5,TRBV4-2,13
CATSRDRYNEQFF,TRBJ2-1,TRBV15,13
CASSSLGTRTPMHTQYF,TRBJ2-3,TRBV7-3,17
CSVEGTGRTDTQYF,TRBJ2-3,TRBV29-1,14
CASSPIGGAWTEAFF,TRBJ1-1,TRBV5-4,15
CASSLTGKSNEKLFF,TRBJ1-4,TRBV7-6,15
CASRGTGKNIQYF,TRBJ2-4,TRBV6-1,13
CATSGLSDTQYF,TRBJ2-3,TRBV24-1,12
CSAGGQVNVYEQYF,TRBJ2-7,TRBV20-1,14
CASSSRGAFNEKLFF,TRBJ1-4,TRBV7-2,15
CASSREQGSGANVLTF,TRBJ2-6,TRBV4-2,16
CASSTGLADPYEQYF,TRBJ2-7,TRBV7-9,15
CASNTDSFVQFF,TRBJ2-1,TRBV6-2/TRBV6-3,12
CASRGTGGWNSPLHF,TRBJ1-6,TRBV2,15
CASSLGQGPTDTQYF,TRBJ2-3,TRBV5-6,15
CASSLLGDRQETQYF,TRBJ2-5,TRBV7-3,15
CSGRTGTGGYNEQFF,TRBJ2-1,TRBV29-1,15
CASSERTSGISTDTQYF,TRBJ2-3,TRBV2,17
CASSLGTSGRFSEETQYF,TRBJ2-5,TRBV5-6,18
CSARDWTTKDTQYF,TRBJ2-3,TRBV20-1,14
CATRRATEAFF,TRBJ1-1,TRBV27,11
CSVGRESRETQYF,TRBJ2-5,TRBV29-1,13
CASSGGAYEQYF,TRBJ2-7,TRBV5-5,12
CASSLDANEQFF,TRBJ2-1,TRBV5-1,12
CASSYTQTAFF,TRBJ1-1,TRBV12-3/TRBV12-4,11